This T cell receptor beta chain was identified during a study of OX40 agonist ivuxolimab in advanced cancers. This CDR3 spans 14 amino acids. CDR1 is SGHAT and CDR2 is FQNNGV in the germline V gene. V gave up 7 bases and J gave up 9 bases, with 19 bases separating them. This clone was seen more than once but under ten times. Method: immunoSEQ multiplex PCR; TCRdb's copy keeps in-frame clones and lacks some. The sample shows tens of thousands of clones, around 79% of them seen only once. Sequencing used CD4+ or CD8+ T cells sorted from blood, obtained in a trial of the OX40 agonist ivuxolimab. The chain recombines TRBV11-2 with TRBJ2-1; D may be TRBD1 (5 bases). The clonotype originates from an adult with an advanced solid tumor such as melanoma, head and neck, liver or kidney cancer. CDR3 DNA sequence: TGTGCCAGCACCATACCCGACAGCTTAGGTGAGCAGTTCTTC. This encodes CASTIPDSLGEQFF.